Listed here is a single TCR beta chain. Antigen specificity is unknown. This CDR3 spans 12 amino acids. The ends were cut back, 5 bases at V and 6 bases at J, with 7 bases in the middle. Germline V lookup: CDR1 SEHNR, CDR2 FQNEAQ (reference sequence). This sample's treatment: approximately nine-day PBMC culture with coronavirus spike peptide pools or control peptides (ViraFEST assay). This specimen belongs to a study of vaccination and CD4 T cells after COVID-19. Study background: Testing by nasal swab PCR showed convalescent patients to be SARS-CoV-2 positive; eight to ten were mild and one was severe. The stimulus for the cells was overlapping spike peptides derived from SARS-CoV-2, HCoV-NL63, HCoV-OC43 and HCoV-229E.

At the Johns Hopkins FTIC core, DNA taken from cultured CD4+ T cells was sequenced by way of the Oncomine TCR Beta short-read assay. TCRdb passed the PCR reads through MiXCR, listing each CDR3 protein once. The sample lists about 25,000 distinct CDR3 sequences; more than 40% were seen once. The TCR comes from a human donor who had recovered from COVID-19. Specimen: CD4+ T cells from blood, cultured in vitro. The J gene is TRBJ2-2, the V gene TRBV7-9; D is uncertain. The CDR3 is CASSRSAGELFF. As DNA, the CDR3 is TGTGCCAGCAGCCGTTCTGCCGGGGAGCTGTTTTTT.